These 29 T cell receptor beta chains were all obtained from the same sample, sequenced in a study of control samples from healthy donors and cancer patients. Data came from immunoSEQ multiplex PCR; TCRdb stores just in-frame clones and leaves some out. This sample has around 170,000 clones, with over 85% found just once. The sample comprised blood. The receptors shown here come from a man aged 25 to 40 in good health.

J is TRBJ1-1 and V is TRBV15; D gene ambiguous. The CDR3 loop spans 13 amino acids. With 0 bases removed from V and 11 bases from J, the gap between germline ends came to 13 bases. In germline, CDR1 is LNHNV, CDR2 YYDKDF (reference sequence). The chain's CDR3 is CATSRDGREAAFF. The CDR3 DNA reads TGTGCCACCAGCAGAGATGGTAGGGAGGCGGCTTTCTTT.

This chain links TRBV7-2 with TRBJ2-2; tentative D call: TRBD1 (6 bases). CDR3 length: 16 residues. Germline CDR1 is SGHTA and CDR2 is FQGNSA. With 5 bases removed from V and 6 bases from J, the gap between germline ends came to 19 bases. The CDR3 here is CASSQLGGFYAGELFF. The DNA of the CDR3 is TGTGCCAGCAGCCAACTTGGGGGCTTCTACGCCGGGGAGCTGTTTTTT.

CDR3 protein: CASSTSFGVFSNQPQHF. CDR3 sequence (DNA): TGCGCCAGCAGCACTTCTTTCGGGGTTTTTAGCAATCAGCCCCAGCATTTT. The chain joins TRBV4-1 to TRBJ1-5; unclear D gene. V lost 5 bases and J lost 0, with 17 bases in between. In germline, CDR1 is MGHRA, CDR2 YSYEKL. The CDR3 has 17 amino acids.

The rearrangement links TRBV19 to TRBJ2-5; either TRBD1 or TRBD2 may fit D (5 bases each). CDR3 length equals 13 residues. V was shortened by 6 bases and J by 5 bases, with 13 bases between the two germline ends. Germline CDR1 and CDR2: LNHDA and SQIVND (reference sequence). CDR3 bases: TGTGCCAGTAGCCCCTTCGGGGCGGAGACCCAGTACTTC. Amino acid sequence: CASSPFGAETQYF.

The CDR3 is CASSQIPALGSETQYF. In DNA form, the CDR3 reads TGTGCCAGCAGCCAAATTCCGGCGTTGGGGTCGGAGACCCAGTACTTC. This sequence joins TRBV3-1 (or the pseudogene TRBV3-2) and TRBJ2-5; D is ambiguous. V lost 2 bases and J lost 5, with 18 bases in between. The CDR3 consists of 16 residues. The V gene's germline CDR1 is LGHDT and CDR2 YNNKEL (reference sequence).

This clone was found once. The gene calls are TRBV18 and TRBJ2-3; D is undetermined. Per germline, CDR1 KGHSH and CDR2 LQKENI. The CDR3 is made up of 12 amino acids. Trimming removed 4 bases from V and 5 bases from J, with 7 bases in between. The CDR3 nucleotides are TGTGCCAGCTCACTGGACCAAGATACGCAGTATTTT. It translates to CASSLDQDTQYF.

The gene calls are TRBV29-1 and TRBJ2-7; D may match TRBD1 or TRBD2 (5 bases each). The CDR3 consists of 13 residues. Germline V lookup: CDR1 SQVTM, CDR2 ANQGSEA. Trimming removed 5 bases from V and 3 bases from J, with 14 bases in between. The CDR3 protein is CSVMRAGLYEQYF. The CDR3 DNA reads as TGCAGCGTTATGAGGGCAGGGCTCTACGAGCAGTACTTC.

The rearrangement links TRBV10-3 to TRBJ2-5; D is ambiguous. Trimming removed 5 bases at V and 7 bases at J, with 17 bases between. Germline V gene lookup returns CDR1 ENHRY and CDR2 SYGVKD. This CDR3 contains 14 residues. The CDR3 bases are TGTGCCATCAGTTGGACCCAGGAAGGCGCGACCCAGTACTTC. Protein: CAISWTQEGATQYF.

The rearrangement uses TRBV12-3 or TRBV12-4 and TRBJ1-4; D is undetermined. The CDR3 loop spans 13 amino acids. Trimming left V 0 bases short and J 7 bases short, with 6 bases between. CDR3 sequence (DNA): TGTGCCAGCAGTTTAGCGCTCGTTGAAAAACTGTTTTTT. It encodes CASSLALVEKLFF.

This sequence joins TRBV7-9 and TRBJ2-1; D uncertain. Germline CDR1 SEHNR, CDR2 FQNEAQ (reference sequence). V was cut by 2 bases and J by 4 bases, with 9 bases left in between. The CDR3 length is 14 residues. Here the CDR3 reads CASSLLAVYNEQFF. The CDR3 DNA reads TGTGCCAGCAGCTTATTGGCAGTGTACAATGAGCAGTTCTTC.

This chain joins TRBV6-5 and TRBJ2-7; 9 bases are shared with TRBD1. Germline CDR1 is MNHEY and CDR2 is SVGAGI. The CDR3 length is 14 residues. The V segment lost 7 bases and the J segment 1 base; nucleotides outside the gene matches: 5. The chain's CDR3 is CASNRDRVSYEQYF. CDR3 coding DNA: TGTGCCAGCAACCGGGACAGGGTTTCCTACGAGCAGTACTTC.

The chain combines TRBV5-1 with TRBJ2-1, with D perhaps matching TRBD1 (6 bases). V was clipped by 1 base and J by 0 bases, with 11 bases between them. The CDR3 runs to 16 residues. The germline CDR1 and CDR2 sequences are SGHRS and YFSETQ. For the CDR3, the DNA is TGCGCCAGCAGCTTGACGGGACACATCTCCTACAATGAGCAGTTCTTC. Translation gives CASSLTGHISYNEQFF.

The V and J genes are TRBV18 and TRBJ2-4; TRBD2 matches 11 bases. CDR1 is KGHSH, CDR2 LQKENI, per germline. CDR3 size: 19 residues. With 3 bases clipped from V and 0 bases from J, the junction kept 10 bases outside the gene matches. The CDR3: CASSPSRLAGGLAKNIQYF. Here the CDR3 DNA reads TGTGCCAGCTCACCCTCCAGATTAGCGGGGGGGTTAGCCAAAAACATTCAGTACTTC.

The rearrangement uses TRBV12-5 and TRBJ1-4; TRBD1 might be the D (5 bases). The CDR3 contains 14 residues. CDR1 is LGHNT, CDR2 FRNRAP, per germline. Trimming removed 1 base at V and 3 bases at J, with 6 bases between. The DNA for the CDR3 is TGTGCTAGTGGTTTGGGACAGCCTAATGAAAAACTGTTTTTT. Its translation is CASGLGQPNEKLFF.

The V call is TRBV10-3, the J call TRBJ1-3, with no clear D. V dropped 7 bases and J dropped 1 base, with 8 bases sitting between them. Germline CDR1 reads ENHRY; CDR2 reads SYGVKD. This CDR3 spans 13 amino acids. In DNA, the CDR3 is TGTGCCATCAATCAAGGGTCTGGAAACACCATATATTTT. It is translated as CAINQGSGNTIYF.

The chain carries TRBV10-1 and TRBJ2-3; the D gene could be TRBD1 or TRBD2 (5 bases each). Trimming pared 6 bases from V and 6 bases from J, leaving 16 bases between. The CDR3 is 14 residues long. CDR1 WNHNN and CDR2 SYGVQD come from the germline V gene (reference sequence). The CDR3 DNA reads as TGCGCCAGCAGCCCCCGGGGCATGGAGGATACGCAGTATTTT. Amino acid sequence: CASSPRGMEDTQYF.

The V and J genes are TRBV3-1 (or the pseudogene TRBV3-2) and TRBJ1-2; D may be TRBD1 (5 bases). CDR1 is LGHDT, CDR2 YNNKEL, per germline (reference sequence). V was pared by 1 base and J by 2 bases, with 8 bases between. This CDR3 comprises 14 residues. The CDR3 protein is CASSQARGNYGYTF. CDR3 sequence (DNA): TGTGCCAGCAGCCAAGCACGGGGGAACTATGGCTACACCTTC.

A word on this clone: The same CDR3 arises from other DNA sequences in this sample as well. This sequence joins TRBV27 and TRBJ2-3, with unresolved D. This CDR3 is 11 amino acids long. The V gene's germline CDR1 is MNHEY and CDR2 SMNVEV (reference sequence). V shed 4 bases and J shed 6 bases, with 5 bases lying between them. The CDR3 here is CASSYGDTQYF. The CDR3 DNA is TGTGCCAGCAGTTACGGGGATACGCAGTATTTT.

The chain links TRBV6-5 to TRBJ1-1; D remains ambiguous. The V end was cut by 5 bases, the J end by 2 bases, with 9 bases between. The CDR3 runs 13 residues. The germline gives CDR1 MNHEY, CDR2 SVGAGI. CDR3: CASSRTVNTEAFF. In DNA form, the CDR3 reads TGTGCCAGCAGTAGGACGGTAAACACTGAAGCTTTCTTT.

The chain is built from TRBV30 and TRBJ1-2; D is ambiguous. This CDR3 is 12 amino acids long. Germline V gene data show CDR1 as GTSNPN and CDR2 as SVGIG (reference sequence). Trimming left V 4 bases short and J 1 base short, with 7 bases between. This CDR3 reads CAWTVYNYGYTF. For the CDR3, the DNA is TGTGCCTGGACGGTATATAACTATGGCTACACCTTC. The complete variable domain, with remaining parts taken from reference TRBV30 and TRBJ1-2, reads SQTIHQWPATLVQPVGSPLSLECTVEGTSNPNLYWYRQAAGRGLQLLFYSVGIGQISSEVPQNLSASRPQDRQFILSSKKLLLSDSGFYLCAWTVYNYGYTFGSGTRLTVV.

The chain couples TRBV28 to TRBJ2-5; the match to TRBD1 covers 7 bases. With 6 bases clipped from V and 1 base from J, the junction kept 11 bases outside the gene matches. The V gene's germline CDR1 is MDHEN and CDR2 SYDVKM. The CDR3 runs 16 residues. The CDR3 region is CASRPLTGAVQETQYF. The DNA for the CDR3 is TGTGCCAGCAGGCCCTTAACAGGGGCCGTCCAAGAGACCCAGTACTTC.

The chain links TRBV20-1 to TRBJ1-1; D remains unclear. The CDR3 totals 11 residues. The germline CDR1 and CDR2 sequences are DFQATT and SNEGSKA (reference sequence). V was pared by 3 bases and J by 1 base, with 3 bases between. DNA for the CDR3: TGCAGTGCTAGTAGGAACACTGAAGCTTTCTTT. Translation: CSASRNTEAFF.

The J gene is TRBJ1-1, the V gene TRBV5-1, with D tentatively TRBD1 (5 bases). Trimming cost V 0 bases and J 5 bases, with 11 bases left between them. The CDR3 runs 14 residues. Per germline, CDR1 SGHRS and CDR2 YFSETQ. CDR3 nucleotide sequence: TGCGCCAGCAGCTTGGGCGGGGCATGGACTGAAGCTTTCTTT. It yields the protein CASSLGGAWTEAFF. The full variable domain, with the rest looked up from reference TRBV5-1 and TRBJ1-1, is KAGVTQTPRYLIKTRGQQVTLSCSPISGHRSVSWYQQTPGQGLQFLFEYFSETQRNKGNFPGRFSGRQFSNSRSEMNVSTLELGDSALYLCASSLGGAWTEAFFGQGTRLTVV.

Written as DNA, the CDR3 is TGTGCCAGCAGTTACGGGGGAGGGAATGGCTACACCTTC. Encoded protein: CASSYGGGNGYTF. The chain employs TRBV6-5 and TRBJ1-2; maybe TRBD1 (5 bases). Germline V CDR1 and CDR2: MNHEY, SVGAGI. The CDR3 loop spans 13 amino acids. The V end lost 2 bases, the J end lost 6 bases, and 10 bases lay between the germline ends.

J is TRBJ2-5 and V is TRBV27; 7 positions agree with TRBD2. Per germline, CDR1 MNHEY and CDR2 SMNVEV (reference sequence). The CDR3 has 12 amino acids. The V gene end was trimmed by 4 bases and the J gene end by 5 bases; junction bases not matched to a gene: 1. The CDR3 DNA follows: TGTGCCAGCAGTTCGGGGGGTGAGACCCAGTACTTC. Its translation is CASSSGGETQYF.

The V and J genes are TRBV6-2 or TRBV6-3 and TRBJ2-3; weak D call: TRBD2 (6 bases). Trimming took off 6 bases at V and 6 bases at J, with 13 bases between the two ends. From germline, CDR1 is MNHEY and CDR2 SVGEGT. This CDR3 comprises 13 residues. The CDR3 loop reads CASSKGLSDTQYF. CDR3 nucleotides: TGTGCCAGCAGCAAGGGACTTTCGGATACGCAGTATTTT.

CDR3 residues: CASSYWRGGTDTQYF. The CDR3 DNA sequence: TGTGCCAGCAGTTATTGGCGGGGGGGCACAGATACGCAGTATTTT. V usage is TRBV6-6 and J usage is TRBJ2-3; 8 bases are shared with TRBD2. The CDR3 contains 15 residues. V was clipped by 3 bases and J by 1 base; unmatched bases: 3. The germline gives CDR1 MNHNY, CDR2 SVGAGI (reference sequence).

This chain connects TRBV3-1 (or the pseudogene TRBV3-2) to TRBJ1-6; 7 bases line up with TRBD1. V lost 1 base to trimming and J lost 4 bases; unmatched junction nucleotides: 1. The germline gives CDR1 LGHDT, CDR2 YNNKEL (reference sequence). The CDR3 is 15 amino acids. CDR3 DNA sequence: TGTGCCAGCAGCCAAGCCAGGGGGTATAATTCACCCCTCCACTTT. This translates into CASSQARGYNSPLHF.

The V and J genes are TRBV5-5 and TRBJ1-5, with TRBD1 matching over 9 bases. In germline, CDR1 is SGHKS, CDR2 YYEKEE (reference sequence). V shed 0 bases and J 5 bases; nucleotides not matched to a gene: 9. This CDR3 region has 17 residues. The CDR3 protein is CASSLGGRTGVYQPQHF. The CDR3 DNA reads TGTGCCAGCAGCTTGGGGGGGCGGACAGGGGTTTATCAGCCCCAGCATTTT.